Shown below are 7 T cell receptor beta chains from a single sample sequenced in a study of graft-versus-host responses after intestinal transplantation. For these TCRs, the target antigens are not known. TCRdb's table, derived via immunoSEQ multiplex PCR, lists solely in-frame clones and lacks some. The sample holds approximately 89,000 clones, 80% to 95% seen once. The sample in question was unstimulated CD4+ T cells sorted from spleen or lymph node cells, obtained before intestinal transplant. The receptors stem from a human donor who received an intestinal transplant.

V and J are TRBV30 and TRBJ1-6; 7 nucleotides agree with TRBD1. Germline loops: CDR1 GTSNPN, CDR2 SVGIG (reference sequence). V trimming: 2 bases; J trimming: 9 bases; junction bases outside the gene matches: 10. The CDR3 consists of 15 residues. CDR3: CAWSPLQGLASPLHF. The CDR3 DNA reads TGTGCCTGGAGTCCTCTACAGGGGCTTGCTTCACCCCTCCACTTT.

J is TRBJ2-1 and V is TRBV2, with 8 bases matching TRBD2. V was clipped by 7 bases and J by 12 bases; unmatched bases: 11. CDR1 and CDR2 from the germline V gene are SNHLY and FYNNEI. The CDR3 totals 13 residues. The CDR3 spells CASKGPGGGWQFF. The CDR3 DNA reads TGTGCCAGCAAGGGGCCGGGAGGGGGTTGGCAGTTCTTC.

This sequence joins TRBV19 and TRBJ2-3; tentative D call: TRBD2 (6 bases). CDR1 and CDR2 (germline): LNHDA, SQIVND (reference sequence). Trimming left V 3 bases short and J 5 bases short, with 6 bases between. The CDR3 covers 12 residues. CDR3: CASSMGLDTQYF. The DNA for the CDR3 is TGTGCCAGTAGTATGGGACTAGATACGCAGTATTTT.

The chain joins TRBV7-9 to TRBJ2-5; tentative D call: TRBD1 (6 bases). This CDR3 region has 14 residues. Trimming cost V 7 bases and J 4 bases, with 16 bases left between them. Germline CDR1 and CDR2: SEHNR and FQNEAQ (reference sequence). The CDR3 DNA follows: TGTGCCAGCACCCGGGTGGGGGCGCGAGAGACCCAGTACTTC. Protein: CASTRVGARETQYF. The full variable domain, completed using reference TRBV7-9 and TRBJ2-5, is DTGVSQNPRHKITKRGQNVTFRCDPISEHNRLYWYRQTLGQGPEFLTYFQNEAQLEKSRLLSDRFSAERPKGSFSTLEIQRTEQGDSAMYLCASTRVGARETQYFGPGTRLLVL.

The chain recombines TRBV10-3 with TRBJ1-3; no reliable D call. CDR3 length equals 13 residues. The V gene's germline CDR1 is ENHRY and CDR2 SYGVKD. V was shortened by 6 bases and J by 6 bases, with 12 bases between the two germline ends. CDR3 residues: CAISDQPVNTIYF. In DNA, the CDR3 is TGTGCCATCAGCGATCAACCGGTAAACACCATATATTTT.

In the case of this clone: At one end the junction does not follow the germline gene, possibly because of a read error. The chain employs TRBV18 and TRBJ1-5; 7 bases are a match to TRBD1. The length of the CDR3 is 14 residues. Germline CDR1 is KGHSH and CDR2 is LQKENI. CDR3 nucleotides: TGTGCCAGCCCACCAAGACAGGGTGATCAGCCCCAGCATTTT. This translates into CASPPRQGDQPQHF. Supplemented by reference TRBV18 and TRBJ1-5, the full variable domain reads NAGVMQNPRHLVRRRGQEARLRCSPMKGHSHVYWYRQLPEEGLKFMVYLQKENIIDESGMPKERFSAEFPKEGPSILRIQQVVRGDSAAYFCASPPRQGDQPQHFGDGTRLSIL.

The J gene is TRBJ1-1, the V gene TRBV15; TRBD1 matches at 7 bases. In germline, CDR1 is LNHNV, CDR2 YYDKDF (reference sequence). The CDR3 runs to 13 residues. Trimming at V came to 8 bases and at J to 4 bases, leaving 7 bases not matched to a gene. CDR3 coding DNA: TGTGCCACCGGGAGGTCAGGGGGCACTGAAGCTTTCTTT. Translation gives CATGRSGGTEAFF.